These T cell receptor beta chains were read from a single sample in a study of blood T cell repertoires in COVID-19. Sequencing used immunoSEQ multiplex PCR; TCRdb keeps in-frame clones, though not all of them. This sample has 430,000 or so clones, with over 75% found just once. The sample taken for sequencing was PBMCs or T cells enriched from blood (not recorded which). These receptors all stem from a woman aged 18-29 years who had been exposed to COVID-19. Both conserved end residues are part of each CDR3. D genes are given only for firm matches. Clone size is shown for a subset of rows, as once, few, many or a class of expanded clone.

NA	18	TRBV29-1	TRBJ2-7	TRBD1	TGCAGCGTTGCCCAAATCTCGACAGGGGGCCTCAGCTCCTACGAGCAGTACTTC	CSVAQISTGGLSSYEQYF
NA	14	TRBV7-9	TRBJ2-7	TRBD1	TGTGCCAGCAAAGGACAGGGGGTTGCCTACGAGCAGTACTTC	CASKGQGVAYEQYF
NA	14	TRBV6-2/TRBV6-3	TRBJ2-5	NA	TGTGCCAGCAGTTACAGCGACGCCCAAGAGACCCAGTACTTC	CASSYSDAQETQYF
NA	13	TRBV5-1	TRBJ2-7	NA	TGCGCCAGCAGCTTACAACAGAACTACGAGCAGTACTTC	CASSLQQNYEQYF
NA	17	TRBV5-6	TRBJ2-5	TRBD2	TGTGCCAGCAGCCGACTAGCGGGCTCCGTTAGCCAGGAGACCCAGTACTTC	CASSRLAGSVSQETQYF
NA	12	TRBV2	TRBJ2-1	NA	TGTGCCAGCAGTGAAATTTCAAATGAGCAGTTCTTC	CASSEISNEQFF
NA	14	TRBV5-1	TRBJ2-1	NA	TGCGCCAGCAGCTTGGGGGGAGGTAATGATGAGCAGTTCTTC	CASSLGGGNDEQFF
NA	15	TRBV2	TRBJ2-1	TRBD2	TGTGCCAGCAGGGCAAGCGGGAGCTCCTACAATGAGCAGTTCTTC	CASRASGSSYNEQFF
once	15	TRBV28	TRBJ1-5	NA	TGTGCCATCAAGGGAGGGGCTTCCGCCTCGCAGCCCCAGCATTTT	CAIKGGASASQPQHF
NA	13	TRBV3-1/TRBV3-2	TRBJ2-1	TRBD2	TGTGCCAGCAGCCCGGGACTAGCGGGGGTAATATTCTTC	CASSPGLAGVIFF
NA	16	TRBV28	TRBJ2-1	TRBD2	TGTGCCAGCAGTGCAAAAAGCGGGAGGTCCTACAATGAGCAGTTCTTC	CASSAKSGRSYNEQFF
NA	14	TRBV6-5	TRBJ1-3	TRBD1	TGTGCCAGCAGCGAGGGACAGGGAAGAAACACCATATATTTT	CASSEGQGRNTIYF
NA	16	TRBV4-1	TRBJ1-6	TRBD1	TGCGCCAGCAGCCAATCGGGACAGGGCTATAATTCACCCCTCCACTTT	CASSQSGQGYNSPLHF
once	19	TRBV4-2	TRBJ2-3	TRBD2	TGTGCCAGCAGCCAATTGGGGGGTGGCGCGGGAGAAGACACAGATACGCAGTATTTT	CASSQLGGGAGEDTDTQYF
few	14	TRBV5-1	TRBJ2-7	TRBD2	TGCGCCAGCAGCTTCGGTGCGGGAGTATACGAGCAGTACTTC	CASSFGAGVYEQYF
NA	14	TRBV11-2	TRBJ1-6	TRBD1	TGTGCCAGCAGCTCCGGGACAGGGTCTTCACCCCTCCACTTT	CASSSGTGSSPLHF
NA	15	TRBV6-5	TRBJ1-3	TRBD1	TGTGCCAGCAGTCCCGACAGGGGGATTGGAAACACCATATATTTT	CASSPDRGIGNTIYF
NA	11	TRBV20-1	TRBJ2-1	NA	TGCAGTCCGAGGGGGGGAAAGGGGCAGTTCTTC	CSPRGGKGQFF
NA	17	TRBV28	TRBJ2-6	NA	TGTGCCAGCAGTCCGACAGAACCTCACTCTGGGGCCAACGTCCTGACTTTC	CASSPTEPHSGANVLTF
NA	15	TRBV7-3	TRBJ2-3	NA	TGTGCCAGCAGCTTAGGGGGGGCACCGGAAGATACGCAGTATTTT	CASSLGGAPEDTQYF
few	13	TRBV28	TRBJ1-2	TRBD1	TGTGCCAGCAGTCCAGACAGGGCGCGGGGCTACACCTTC	CASSPDRARGYTF
NA	16	TRBV18	TRBJ2-5	TRBD1	TGTGCCAGCTCATTCGACAGGGGAATGGGACAAGAGACCCAGTACTTC	CASSFDRGMGQETQYF
NA	15	TRBV11-2	TRBJ2-7	NA	TGTGCCAGCAGCTTACGGGCAGGGCTTCGCTACGAGCAGTACTTC	CASSLRAGLRYEQYF
NA	13	TRBV2	TRBJ2-5	NA	TGTGCCAGCGAGGGTGATCGCCAAGAGACCCAGTACTTC	CASEGDRQETQYF
NA	16	TRBV28	TRBJ2-3	TRBD2	TGTGCCAGCAGTTTCCCTAGCGGGGGGTCGCGCGGTACGCAGTATTTT	CASSFPSGGSRGTQYF
once	13	TRBV5-5	TRBJ1-2	NA	TGTGCCAGCAGCCCTCTGAGGAGCGATGGCTACACCTTC	CASSPLRSDGYTF
NA	16	TRBV7-2	TRBJ1-4	TRBD1	TGTGCCAGCAGCCCAGTGGTGGGGACAGGGAATGAAAAACTGTTTTTT	CASSPVVGTGNEKLFF
NA	14	TRBV15	TRBJ2-5	NA	TGTGCCACCAGCAGACCTTTTGCGGGTGAGACCCAGTACTTC	CATSRPFAGETQYF
NA	13	TRBV29-1	TRBJ1-4	TRBD1	TGCAGCGTTGCGAGGGGGCTTAATGAAAAACTGTTTTTT	CSVARGLNEKLFF
once	15	TRBV28	TRBJ2-5	TRBD2	TGTGCCAGCAGTTCCCCACGACTAGCGGAAGAGACCCAGTACTTC	CASSSPRLAEETQYF
NA	14	TRBV28	TRBJ2-7	NA	TGTGCCAGCGAGTTGGGTGGGCTATACTACGAGCAGTACTTC	CASELGGLYYEQYF
NA	16	TRBV18	TRBJ2-7	TRBD2	TGTGCCAGCTCACCTCCAATGGGAGGGCCCCGCTACGAGCAGTACTTC	CASSPPMGGPRYEQYF
NA	12	TRBV29-1	TRBJ2-5	NA	TGCAGCGTTGTCGGTCGCCAAGAGACCCAGTACTTC	CSVVGRQETQYF
NA	15	TRBV9	TRBJ1-6	TRBD1	TGTGCCAGCAGCGCCGGACAGGGGGCAGGTTCACCCCTCCACTTT	CASSAGQGAGSPLHF
NA	13	TRBV18	TRBJ2-5	NA	TGTGCCAGCTCACCTCTAGGGGGAGAGACCCAGTACTTC	CASSPLGGETQYF